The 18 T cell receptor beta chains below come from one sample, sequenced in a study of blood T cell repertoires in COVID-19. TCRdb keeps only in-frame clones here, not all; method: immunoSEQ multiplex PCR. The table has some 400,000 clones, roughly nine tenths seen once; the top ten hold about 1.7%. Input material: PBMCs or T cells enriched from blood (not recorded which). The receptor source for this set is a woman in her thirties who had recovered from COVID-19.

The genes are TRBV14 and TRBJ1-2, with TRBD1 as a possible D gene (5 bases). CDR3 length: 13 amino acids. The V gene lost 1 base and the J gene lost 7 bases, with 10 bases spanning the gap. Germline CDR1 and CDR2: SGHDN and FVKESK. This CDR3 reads CASSQALGGGYTF. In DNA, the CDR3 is TGTGCCAGCAGCCAAGCCCTCGGGGGTGGCTACACCTTC.

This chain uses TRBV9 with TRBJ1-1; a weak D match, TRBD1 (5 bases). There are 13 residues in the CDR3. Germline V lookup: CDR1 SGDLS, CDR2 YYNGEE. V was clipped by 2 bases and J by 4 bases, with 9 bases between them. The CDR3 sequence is CASSVRGSTEAFF. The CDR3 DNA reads TGTGCCAGCAGCGTGCGGGGGTCCACTGAAGCTTTCTTT.

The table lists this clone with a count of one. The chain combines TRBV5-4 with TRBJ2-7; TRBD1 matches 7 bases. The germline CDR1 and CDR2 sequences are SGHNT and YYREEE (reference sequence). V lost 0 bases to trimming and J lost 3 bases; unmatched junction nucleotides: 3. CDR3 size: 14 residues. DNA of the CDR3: TGTGCCAGCAGCTTGGGGGACAGACGCTACGAGCAGTACTTC. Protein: CASSLGDRRYEQYF.

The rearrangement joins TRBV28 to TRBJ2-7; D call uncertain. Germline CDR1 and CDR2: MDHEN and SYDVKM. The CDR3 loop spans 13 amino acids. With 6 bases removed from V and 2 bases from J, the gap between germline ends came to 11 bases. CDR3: CASRFEHPYEQYF. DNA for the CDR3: TGTGCCAGCAGATTCGAGCACCCCTACGAGCAGTACTTC.

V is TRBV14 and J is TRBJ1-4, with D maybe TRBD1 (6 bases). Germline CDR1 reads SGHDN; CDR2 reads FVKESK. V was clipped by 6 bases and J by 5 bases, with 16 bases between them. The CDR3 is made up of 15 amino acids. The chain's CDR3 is CASSLLGQPNEKLFF. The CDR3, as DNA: TGTGCCAGCAGTCTCCTCGGACAGCCCAATGAAAAACTGTTTTTT.

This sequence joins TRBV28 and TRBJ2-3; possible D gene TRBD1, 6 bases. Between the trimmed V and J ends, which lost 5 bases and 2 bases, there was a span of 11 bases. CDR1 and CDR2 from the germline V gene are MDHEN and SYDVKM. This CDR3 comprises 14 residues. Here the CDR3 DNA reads TGTGCCAGCAGTACCACAGGGCTCACAGATACGCAGTATTTT. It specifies CASSTTGLTDTQYF.

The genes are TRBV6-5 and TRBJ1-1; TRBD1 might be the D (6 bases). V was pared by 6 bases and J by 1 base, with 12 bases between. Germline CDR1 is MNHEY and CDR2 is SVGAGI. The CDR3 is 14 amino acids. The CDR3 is CASSSGTPNTEAFF. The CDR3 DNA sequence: TGTGCCAGCAGCTCCGGGACACCGAACACTGAAGCTTTCTTT.

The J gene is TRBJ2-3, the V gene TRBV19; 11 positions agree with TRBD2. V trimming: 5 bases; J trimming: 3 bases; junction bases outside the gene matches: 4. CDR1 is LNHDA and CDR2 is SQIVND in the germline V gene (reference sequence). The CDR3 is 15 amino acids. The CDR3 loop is CASSGGTSGTDTQYF. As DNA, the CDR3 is TGTGCCAGTAGTGGCGGGACTAGCGGTACAGATACGCAGTATTTT.

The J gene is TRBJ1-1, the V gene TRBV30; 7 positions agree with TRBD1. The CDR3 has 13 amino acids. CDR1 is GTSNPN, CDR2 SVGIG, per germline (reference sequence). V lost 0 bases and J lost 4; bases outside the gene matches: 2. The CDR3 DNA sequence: TGTGCCTGGAGTGTACAGGGGAGCACTGAAGCTTTCTTT. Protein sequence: CAWSVQGSTEAFF.

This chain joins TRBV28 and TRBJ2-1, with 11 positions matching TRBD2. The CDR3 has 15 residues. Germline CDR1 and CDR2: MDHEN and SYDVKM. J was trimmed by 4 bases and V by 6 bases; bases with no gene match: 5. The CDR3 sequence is CASSSGTSGYNEQFF. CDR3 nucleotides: TGTGCCAGCAGCTCCGGGACTAGCGGATACAATGAGCAGTTCTTC. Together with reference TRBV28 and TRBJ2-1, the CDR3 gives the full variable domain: DVKVTQSSRYLVKRTGEKVFLECVQDMDHENMFWYRQDPGLGLRLIYFSYDVKMKEKGDIPEGYSVSREKKERFSLILESASTNQTSMYLCASSSGTSGYNEQFFGPGTRLTVL.

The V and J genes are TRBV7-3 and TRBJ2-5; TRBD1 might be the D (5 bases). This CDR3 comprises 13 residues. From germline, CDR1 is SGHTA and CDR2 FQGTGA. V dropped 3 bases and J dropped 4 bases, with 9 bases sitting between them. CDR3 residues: CASSFRRGETQYF. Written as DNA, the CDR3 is TGTGCCAGCAGCTTTCGAAGGGGAGAGACCCAGTACTTC. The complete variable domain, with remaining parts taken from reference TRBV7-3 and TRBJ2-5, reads GAGVSQTPSNKVTEKGKYVELRCDPISGHTALYWYRQSLGQGPEFLIYFQGTGAADDSGLPNDRFFAVRPEGSVSTLKIQRTERGDSAVYLCASSFRRGETQYFGPGTRLLVL.

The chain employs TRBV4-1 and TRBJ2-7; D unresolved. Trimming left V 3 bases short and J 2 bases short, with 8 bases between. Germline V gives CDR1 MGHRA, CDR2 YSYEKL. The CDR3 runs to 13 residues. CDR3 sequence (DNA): TGCGCCAGCAGCCAGAGATTAGCCTACGAGCAGTACTTC. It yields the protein CASSQRLAYEQYF.

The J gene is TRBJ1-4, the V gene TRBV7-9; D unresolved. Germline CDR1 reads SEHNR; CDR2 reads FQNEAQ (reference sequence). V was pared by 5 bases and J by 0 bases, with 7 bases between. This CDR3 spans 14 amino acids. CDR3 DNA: TGTGCCAGCAGCGACCAGGCAACTAATGAAAAACTGTTTTTT. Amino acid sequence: CASSDQATNEKLFF.

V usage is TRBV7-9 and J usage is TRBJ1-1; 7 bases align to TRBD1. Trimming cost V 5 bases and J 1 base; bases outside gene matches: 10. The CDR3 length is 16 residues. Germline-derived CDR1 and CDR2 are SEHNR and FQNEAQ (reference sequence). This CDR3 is CASSLPGQLSNTEAFF. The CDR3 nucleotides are TGTGCCAGCAGCCTACCGGGACAGCTGTCGAACACTGAAGCTTTCTTT.

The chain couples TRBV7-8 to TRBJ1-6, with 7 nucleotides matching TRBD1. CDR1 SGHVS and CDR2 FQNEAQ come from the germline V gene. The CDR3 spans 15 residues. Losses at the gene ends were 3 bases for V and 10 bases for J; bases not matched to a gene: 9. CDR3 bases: TGTGCCAGCAGCTTCCCCGGCAGGGGGAGGTCACCCCTCCACTTT. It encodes CASSFPGRGRSPLHF. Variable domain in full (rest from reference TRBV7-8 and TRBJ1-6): GAGVSQSPRYKVAKRGQDVALRCDPISGHVSLFWYQQALGQGPEFLTYFQNEAQLDKSGLPSDRFFAERPEGSVSTLKIQRTQQEDSAVYLCASSFPGRGRSPLHFGNGTRLTVT.

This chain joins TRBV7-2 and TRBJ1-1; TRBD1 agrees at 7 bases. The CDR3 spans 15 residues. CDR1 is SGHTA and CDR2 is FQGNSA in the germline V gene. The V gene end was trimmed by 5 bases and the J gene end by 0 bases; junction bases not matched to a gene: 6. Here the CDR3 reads CASSPWTGLNTEAFF. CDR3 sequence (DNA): TGTGCCAGCAGCCCGTGGACAGGTCTGAACACTGAAGCTTTCTTT.

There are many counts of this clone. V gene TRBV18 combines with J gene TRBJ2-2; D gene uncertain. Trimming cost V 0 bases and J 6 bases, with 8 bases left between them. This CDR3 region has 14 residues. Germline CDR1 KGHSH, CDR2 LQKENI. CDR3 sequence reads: CASSPPEAPGELFF. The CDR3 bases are TGTGCCAGCTCACCACCGGAAGCGCCCGGGGAGCTGTTTTTT.

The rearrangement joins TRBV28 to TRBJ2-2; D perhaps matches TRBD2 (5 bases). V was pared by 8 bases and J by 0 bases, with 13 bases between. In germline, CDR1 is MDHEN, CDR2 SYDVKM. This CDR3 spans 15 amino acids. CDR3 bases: TGTGCCAGCCGATCGGACGGGACGAACACCGGGGAGCTGTTTTTT. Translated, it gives CASRSDGTNTGELFF.